Sequencing of this T cell receptor beta chain was carried out in a study of cytomegalovirus exposure and HLA in healthy donors. Note on this clone: The antigen remains unidentified.

Whole-study findings and limits: In vitro assays verified that a few CMV-associated chains recognized CMV antigens specifically. Some TCR beta chains (164 of them) were listed as cytomegalovirus-associated. Earlier analysis yielded a pattern in which most TCR beta V segments were productive about 90% or about 30% of the time.

The PCR employed 60 Vbeta primers together with 13 Jbeta primers. The assay was immunoSEQ multiplex PCR, and TCRdb's table has in-frame clones only and misses some. The top ten hold over 0.5% of the sample, which has tens of thousands of clones, around 76% seen once. The germline gives CDR1 MGHRA, CDR2 YSYEKL. The CDR3 extends over 17 amino acids. The ends lost 1 base at V and 7 bases at J; junction bases unmatched: 10. This receptor was identified in a man younger than 40 in good health and CMV-seronegative. The rearrangement links TRBV4-1 to TRBJ2-1, with 10 positions matching TRBD2. Sequencing was done on a sample of PBMCs. Here the CDR3 reads CASSQGSKSGRANEQFF. The CDR3 bases are TGCGCCAGCAGCCAAGGTAGTAAGAGCGGGAGGGCGAATGAGCAGTTCTTC.